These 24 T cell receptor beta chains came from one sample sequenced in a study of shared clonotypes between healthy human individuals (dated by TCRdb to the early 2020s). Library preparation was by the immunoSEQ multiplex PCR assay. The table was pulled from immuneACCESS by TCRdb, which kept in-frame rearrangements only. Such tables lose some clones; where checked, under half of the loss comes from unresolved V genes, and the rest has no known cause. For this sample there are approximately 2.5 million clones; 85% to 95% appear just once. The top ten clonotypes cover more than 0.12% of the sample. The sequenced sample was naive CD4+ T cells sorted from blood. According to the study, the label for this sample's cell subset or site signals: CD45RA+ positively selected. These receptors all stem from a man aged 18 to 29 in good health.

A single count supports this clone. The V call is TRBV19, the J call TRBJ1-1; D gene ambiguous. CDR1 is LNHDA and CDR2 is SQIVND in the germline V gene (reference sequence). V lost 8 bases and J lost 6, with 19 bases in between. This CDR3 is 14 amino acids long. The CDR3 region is CASQLNSVGPEAFF. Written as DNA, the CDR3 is TGTGCCAGTCAGCTGAACTCGGTCGGCCCTGAAGCTTTCTTT.

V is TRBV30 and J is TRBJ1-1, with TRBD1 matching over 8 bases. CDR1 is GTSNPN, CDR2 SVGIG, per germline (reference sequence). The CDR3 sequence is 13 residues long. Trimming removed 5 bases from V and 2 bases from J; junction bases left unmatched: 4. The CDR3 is CAWAQGANTEAFF. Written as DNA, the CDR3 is TGTGCCTGGGCCCAGGGGGCAAACACTGAAGCTTTCTTT.

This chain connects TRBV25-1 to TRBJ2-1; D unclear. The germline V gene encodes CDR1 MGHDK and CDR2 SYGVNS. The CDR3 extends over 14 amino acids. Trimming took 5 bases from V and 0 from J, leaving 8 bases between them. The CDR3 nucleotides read TGTGCCAGCAGTCGGACGGGCTCCTACAATGAGCAGTTCTTC. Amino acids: CASSRTGSYNEQFF. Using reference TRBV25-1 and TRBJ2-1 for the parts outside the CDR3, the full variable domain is EADIYQTPRYLVIGTGKKITLECSQTMGHDKMYWYQQDPGMELHLIHYSYGVNSTEKGDLSSESTVSRIRTEHFPLTLESARPSHTSQYLCASSRTGSYNEQFFGPGTRLTVL.

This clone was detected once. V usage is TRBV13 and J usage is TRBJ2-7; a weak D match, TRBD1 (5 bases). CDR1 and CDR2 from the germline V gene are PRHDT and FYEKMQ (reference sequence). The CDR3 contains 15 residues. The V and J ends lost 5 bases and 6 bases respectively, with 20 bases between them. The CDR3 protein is CASSGPSRATGEQYF. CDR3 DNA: TGTGCCAGCAGCGGGCCGAGTAGGGCCACAGGCGAGCAGTACTTC.

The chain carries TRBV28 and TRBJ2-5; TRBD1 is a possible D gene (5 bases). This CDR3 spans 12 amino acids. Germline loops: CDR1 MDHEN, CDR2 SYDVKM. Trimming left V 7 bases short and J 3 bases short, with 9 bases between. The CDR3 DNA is TGTGCCAGCACGGCAGGGAAAGAGACCCAGTACTTC. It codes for CASTAGKETQYF.

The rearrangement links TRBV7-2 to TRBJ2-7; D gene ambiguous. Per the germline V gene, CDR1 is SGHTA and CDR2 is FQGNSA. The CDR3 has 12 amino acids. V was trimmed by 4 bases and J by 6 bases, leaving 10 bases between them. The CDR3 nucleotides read TGTGCCAGCAGCTCCTCGGGCTCCGAGCAGTACTTC. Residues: CASSSSGSEQYF.

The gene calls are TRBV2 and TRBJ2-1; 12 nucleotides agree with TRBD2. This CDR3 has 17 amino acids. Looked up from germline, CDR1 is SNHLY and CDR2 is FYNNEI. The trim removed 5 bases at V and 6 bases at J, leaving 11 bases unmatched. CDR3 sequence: CASSPTRGLAGTNEQFF. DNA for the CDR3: TGTGCCAGCAGTCCAACAAGAGGACTAGCGGGAACCAATGAGCAGTTCTTC.

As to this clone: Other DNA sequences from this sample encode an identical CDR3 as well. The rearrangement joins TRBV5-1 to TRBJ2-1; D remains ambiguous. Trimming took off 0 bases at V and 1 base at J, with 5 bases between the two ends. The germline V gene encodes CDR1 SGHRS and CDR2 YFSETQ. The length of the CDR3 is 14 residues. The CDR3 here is CASSLGVSYNEQFF. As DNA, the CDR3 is TGCGCCAGCAGCTTGGGGGTATCCTACAATGAGCAGTTCTTC.

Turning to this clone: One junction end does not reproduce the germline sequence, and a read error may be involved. For the CDR3, the DNA is TGTGCCAGCGGCTTTTCAAACAATCAGCCCCAGCATTTT. Encoded protein: CASGFSNNQPQHF. The chain is built from TRBV11-2 and TRBJ1-5, with D unclear. The CDR3 contains 13 residues. The germline CDR1 and CDR2 sequences are SGHAT and FQNNGV.

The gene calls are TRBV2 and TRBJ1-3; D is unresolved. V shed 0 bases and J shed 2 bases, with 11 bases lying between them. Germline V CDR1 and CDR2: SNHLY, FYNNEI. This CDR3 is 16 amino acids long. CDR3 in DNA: TGTGCCAGCAGTGAAGCGCAACGAGGGACTGGAAACACCATATATTTT. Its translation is CASSEAQRGTGNTIYF.

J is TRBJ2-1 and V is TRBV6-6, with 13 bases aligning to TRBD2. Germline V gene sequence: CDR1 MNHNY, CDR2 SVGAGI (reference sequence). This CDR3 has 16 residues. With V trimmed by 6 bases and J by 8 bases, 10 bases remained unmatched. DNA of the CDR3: TGTGCCAGCAGATCTATAACTAGCGGGGGGGCCCATGAGCAGTTCTTC. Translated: CASRSITSGGAHEQFF.

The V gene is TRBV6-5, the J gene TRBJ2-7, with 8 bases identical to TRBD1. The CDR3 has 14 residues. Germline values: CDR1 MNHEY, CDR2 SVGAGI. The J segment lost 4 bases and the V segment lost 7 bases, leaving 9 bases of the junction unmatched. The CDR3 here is CASNQNRGAYEQYF. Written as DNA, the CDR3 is TGTGCCAGCAACCAAAACAGGGGGGCGTACGAGCAGTACTTC.

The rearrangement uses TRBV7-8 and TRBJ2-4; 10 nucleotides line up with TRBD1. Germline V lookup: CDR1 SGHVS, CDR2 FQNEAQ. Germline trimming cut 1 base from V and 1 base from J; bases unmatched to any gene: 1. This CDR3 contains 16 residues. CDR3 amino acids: CASSLEGQGAKNIQYF. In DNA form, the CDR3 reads TGTGCCAGCAGCTTAGAGGGACAGGGGGCCAAAAACATTCAGTACTTC. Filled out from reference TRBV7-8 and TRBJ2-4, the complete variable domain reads GAGVSQSPRYKVAKRGQDVALRCDPISGHVSLFWYQQALGQGPEFLTYFQNEAQLDKSGLPSDRFFAERPEGSVSTLKIQRTQQEDSAVYLCASSLEGQGAKNIQYFGAGTRLSVL.

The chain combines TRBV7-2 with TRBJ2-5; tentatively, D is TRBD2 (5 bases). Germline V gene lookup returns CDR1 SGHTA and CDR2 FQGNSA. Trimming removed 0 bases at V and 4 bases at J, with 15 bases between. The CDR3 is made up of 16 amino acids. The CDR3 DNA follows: TGTGCCAGCAGCTTAGCTTTAGCGATGGGGATAGAGACCCAGTACTTC. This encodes CASSLALAMGIETQYF.

The CDR3 DNA is TGTGCCAGCAGTGAAGGTACAGGGGGAGAGACCCAGTACTTC. This codes for CASSEGTGGETQYF. The V gene is TRBV2, the J gene TRBJ2-5; TRBD1 matches 8 bases. The CDR3 covers 14 residues. With V trimmed by 1 base and J by 4 bases, 2 bases remained unmatched. The V gene's germline CDR1 is SNHLY and CDR2 FYNNEI.

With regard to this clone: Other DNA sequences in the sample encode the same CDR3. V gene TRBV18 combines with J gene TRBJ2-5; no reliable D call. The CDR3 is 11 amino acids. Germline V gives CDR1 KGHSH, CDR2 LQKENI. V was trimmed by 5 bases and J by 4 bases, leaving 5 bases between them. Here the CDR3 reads CASSSRETQYF. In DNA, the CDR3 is TGTGCCAGCTCATCCCGAGAGACCCAGTACTTC.

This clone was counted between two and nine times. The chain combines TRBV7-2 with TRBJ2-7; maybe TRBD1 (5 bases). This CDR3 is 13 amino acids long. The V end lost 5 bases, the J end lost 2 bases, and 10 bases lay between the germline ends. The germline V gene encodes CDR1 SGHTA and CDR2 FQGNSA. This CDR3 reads CASSVDSPYEQYF. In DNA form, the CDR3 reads TGTGCCAGCAGCGTAGACAGCCCCTACGAGCAGTACTTC. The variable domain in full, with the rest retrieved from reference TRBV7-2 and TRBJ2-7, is GAGVSQSPSNKVTEKGKDVELRCDPISGHTALYWYRQSLGQGLEFLIYFQGNSAPDKSGLPSDRFSAERTGGSVSTLTIQRTQQEDSAVYLCASSVDSPYEQYFGPGTRLTVT.

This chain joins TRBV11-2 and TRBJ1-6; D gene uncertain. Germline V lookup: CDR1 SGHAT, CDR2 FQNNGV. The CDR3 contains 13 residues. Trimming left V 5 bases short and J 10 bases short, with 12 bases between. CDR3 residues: CASSLSSGSPLHF. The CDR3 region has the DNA TGTGCCAGCAGCCTGTCGTCGGGATCACCCCTCCACTTT.

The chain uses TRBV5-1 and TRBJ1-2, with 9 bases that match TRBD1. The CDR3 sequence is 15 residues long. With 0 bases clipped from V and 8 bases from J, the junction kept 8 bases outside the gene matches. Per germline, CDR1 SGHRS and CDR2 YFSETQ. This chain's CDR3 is CASSLVGQGYEGYTF. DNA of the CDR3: TGCGCCAGCAGCTTGGTGGGACAGGGTTATGAAGGCTACACCTTC.

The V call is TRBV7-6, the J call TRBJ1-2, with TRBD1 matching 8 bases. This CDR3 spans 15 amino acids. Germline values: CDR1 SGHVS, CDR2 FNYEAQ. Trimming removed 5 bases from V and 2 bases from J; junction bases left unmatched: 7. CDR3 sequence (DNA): TGTGCCAGCAGCGCTGGGACAGGCGCGAACTATGGCTACACCTTC. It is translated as CASSAGTGANYGYTF. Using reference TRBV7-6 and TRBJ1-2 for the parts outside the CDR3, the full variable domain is GAGVSQSPRYKVTKRGQDVALRCDPISGHVSLYWYRQALGQGPEFLTYFNYEAQQDKSGLPNDRFSAERPEGSISTLTIQRTEQRDSAMYRCASSAGTGANYGYTFGSGTRLTVV.

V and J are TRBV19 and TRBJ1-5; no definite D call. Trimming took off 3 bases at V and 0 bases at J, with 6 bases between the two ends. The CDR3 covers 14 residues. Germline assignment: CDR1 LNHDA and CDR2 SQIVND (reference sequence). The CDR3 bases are TGTGCCAGTAGTATTCCAGCTAGCAATCAGCCCCAGCATTTT. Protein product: CASSIPASNQPQHF.

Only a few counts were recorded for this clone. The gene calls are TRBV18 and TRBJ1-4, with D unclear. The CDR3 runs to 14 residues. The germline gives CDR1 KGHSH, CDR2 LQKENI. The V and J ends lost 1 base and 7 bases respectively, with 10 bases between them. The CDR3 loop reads CASSPRQETEKLFF. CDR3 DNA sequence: TGTGCCAGCTCACCACGGCAGGAAACTGAAAAACTGTTTTTT.

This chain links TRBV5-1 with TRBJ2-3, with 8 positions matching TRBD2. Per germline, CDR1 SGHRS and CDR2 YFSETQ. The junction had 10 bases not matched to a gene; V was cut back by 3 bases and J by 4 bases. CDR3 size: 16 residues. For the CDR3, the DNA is TGCGCCAGCAGCTGGGTGGAGCGGGAGTTATCAGATACGCAGTATTTT. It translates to CASSWVERELSDTQYF.

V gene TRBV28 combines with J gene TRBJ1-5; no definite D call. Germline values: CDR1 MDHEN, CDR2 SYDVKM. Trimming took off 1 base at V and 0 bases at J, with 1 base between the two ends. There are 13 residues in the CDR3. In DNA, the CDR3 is TGTGCCAGCAGTTTATATAGCAATCAGCCCCAGCATTTT. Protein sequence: CASSLYSNQPQHF.